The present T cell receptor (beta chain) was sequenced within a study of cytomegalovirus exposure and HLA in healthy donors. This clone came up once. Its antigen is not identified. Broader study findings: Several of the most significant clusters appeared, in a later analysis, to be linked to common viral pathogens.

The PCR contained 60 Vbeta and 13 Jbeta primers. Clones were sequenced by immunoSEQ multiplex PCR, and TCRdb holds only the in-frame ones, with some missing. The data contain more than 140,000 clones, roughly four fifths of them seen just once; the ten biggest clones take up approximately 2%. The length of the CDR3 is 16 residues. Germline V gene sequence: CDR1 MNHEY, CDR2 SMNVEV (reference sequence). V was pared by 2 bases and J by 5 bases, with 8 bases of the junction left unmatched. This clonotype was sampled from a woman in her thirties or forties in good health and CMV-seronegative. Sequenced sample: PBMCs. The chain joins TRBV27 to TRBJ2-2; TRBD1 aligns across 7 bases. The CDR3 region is CASSLLTGVWTGELFF. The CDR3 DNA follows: TGTGCCAGCAGTTTACTCACAGGGGTGTGGACCGGGGAGCTGTTTTTT.